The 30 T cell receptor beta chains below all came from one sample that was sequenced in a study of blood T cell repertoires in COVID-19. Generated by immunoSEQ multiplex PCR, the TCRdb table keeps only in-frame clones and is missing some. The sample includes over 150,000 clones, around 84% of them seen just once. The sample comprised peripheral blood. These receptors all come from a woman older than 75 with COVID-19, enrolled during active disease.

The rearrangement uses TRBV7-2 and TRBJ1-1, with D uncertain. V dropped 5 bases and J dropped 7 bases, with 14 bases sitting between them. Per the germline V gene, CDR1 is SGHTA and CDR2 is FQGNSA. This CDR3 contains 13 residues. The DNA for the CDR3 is TGTGCCAGCAGCCCAAGCCATCGGAGTGAAGCTTTCTTT. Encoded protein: CASSPSHRSEAFF.

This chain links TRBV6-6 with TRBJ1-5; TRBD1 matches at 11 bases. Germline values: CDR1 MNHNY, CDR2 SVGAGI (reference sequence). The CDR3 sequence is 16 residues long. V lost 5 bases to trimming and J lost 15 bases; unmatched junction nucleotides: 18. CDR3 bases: TGTGCCAGCAGTCAACGTTCCGGGACAGGGGGGCCTAAGGGGCATTTT. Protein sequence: CASSQRSGTGGPKGHF.

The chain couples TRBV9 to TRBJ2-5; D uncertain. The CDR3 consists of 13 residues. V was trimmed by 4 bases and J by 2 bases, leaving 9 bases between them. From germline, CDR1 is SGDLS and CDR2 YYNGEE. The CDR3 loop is CASSLLDQETQYF. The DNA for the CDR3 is TGTGCCAGCAGCCTTCTAGATCAAGAGACCCAGTACTTC.

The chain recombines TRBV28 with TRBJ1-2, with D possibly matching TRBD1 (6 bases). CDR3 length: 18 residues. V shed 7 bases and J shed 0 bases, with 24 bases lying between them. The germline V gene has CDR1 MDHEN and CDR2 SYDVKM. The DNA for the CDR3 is TGTGCCAGCAACTATCCCTTACACGGACAGTCAGCTAACTATGGCTACACCTTC. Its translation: CASNYPLHGQSANYGYTF.

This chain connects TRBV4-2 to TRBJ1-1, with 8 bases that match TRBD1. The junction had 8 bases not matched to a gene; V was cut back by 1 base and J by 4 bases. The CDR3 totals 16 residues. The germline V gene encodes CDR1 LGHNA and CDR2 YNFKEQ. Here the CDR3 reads CASSQGLQQGGTEAFF. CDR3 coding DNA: TGTGCCAGCAGCCAAGGGCTCCAACAGGGGGGCACTGAAGCTTTCTTT.

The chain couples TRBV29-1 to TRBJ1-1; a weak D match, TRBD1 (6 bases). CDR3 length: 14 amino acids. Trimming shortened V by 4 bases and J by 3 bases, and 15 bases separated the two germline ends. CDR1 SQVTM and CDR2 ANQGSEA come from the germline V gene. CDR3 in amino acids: CSVAFQGKYTEAFF. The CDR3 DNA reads TGCAGCGTTGCTTTCCAGGGGAAATACACTGAAGCTTTCTTT.

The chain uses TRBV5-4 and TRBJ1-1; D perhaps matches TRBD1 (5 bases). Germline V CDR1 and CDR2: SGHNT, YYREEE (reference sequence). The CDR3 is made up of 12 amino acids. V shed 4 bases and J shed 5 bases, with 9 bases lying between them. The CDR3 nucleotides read TGTGCCAGCAGCCCCAGGGATACTGAAGCTTTCTTT. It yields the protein CASSPRDTEAFF.

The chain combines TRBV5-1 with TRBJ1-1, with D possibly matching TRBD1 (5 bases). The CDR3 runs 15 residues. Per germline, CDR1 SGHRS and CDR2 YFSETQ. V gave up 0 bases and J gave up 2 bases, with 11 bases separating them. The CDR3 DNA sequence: TGCGCCAGCAGCTTGGCATCTCAGGGAAACACTGAAGCTTTCTTT. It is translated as CASSLASQGNTEAFF.

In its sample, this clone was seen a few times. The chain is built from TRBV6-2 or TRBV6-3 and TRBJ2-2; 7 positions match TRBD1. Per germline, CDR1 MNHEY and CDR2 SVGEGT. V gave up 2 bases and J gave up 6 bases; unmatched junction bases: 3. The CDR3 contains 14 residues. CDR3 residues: CASSYRQGPGELFF. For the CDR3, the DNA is TGTGCCAGCAGTTACCGACAGGGTCCCGGGGAGCTGTTTTTT.

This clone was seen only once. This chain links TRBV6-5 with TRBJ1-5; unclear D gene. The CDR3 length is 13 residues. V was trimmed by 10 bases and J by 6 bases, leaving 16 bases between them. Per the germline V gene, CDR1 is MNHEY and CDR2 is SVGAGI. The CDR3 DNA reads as TGTGCCACCACGTCCGGGGTCGGTCAGCCCCAGCATTTT. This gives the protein CATTSGVGQPQHF.

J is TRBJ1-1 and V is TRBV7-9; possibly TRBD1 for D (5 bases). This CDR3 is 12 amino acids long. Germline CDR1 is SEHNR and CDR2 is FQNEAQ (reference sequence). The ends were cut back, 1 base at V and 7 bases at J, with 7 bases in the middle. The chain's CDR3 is CASSLGTREAFF. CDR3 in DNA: TGTGCCAGCAGCTTAGGGACACGTGAAGCTTTCTTT.

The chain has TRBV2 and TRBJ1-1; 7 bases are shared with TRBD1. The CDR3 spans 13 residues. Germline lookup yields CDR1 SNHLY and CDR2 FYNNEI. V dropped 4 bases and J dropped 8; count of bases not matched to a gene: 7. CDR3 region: CASSADSTGEAFF. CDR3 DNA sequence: TGTGCCAGCAGTGCAGACTCGACAGGGGAAGCTTTCTTT.

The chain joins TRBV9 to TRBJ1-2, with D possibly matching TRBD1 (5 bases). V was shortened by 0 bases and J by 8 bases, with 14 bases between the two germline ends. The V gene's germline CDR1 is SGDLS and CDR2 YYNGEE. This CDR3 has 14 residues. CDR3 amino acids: CASSVAIGGVGYTF. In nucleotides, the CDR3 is TGTGCCAGCAGCGTAGCTATCGGAGGGGTCGGCTACACCTTC.

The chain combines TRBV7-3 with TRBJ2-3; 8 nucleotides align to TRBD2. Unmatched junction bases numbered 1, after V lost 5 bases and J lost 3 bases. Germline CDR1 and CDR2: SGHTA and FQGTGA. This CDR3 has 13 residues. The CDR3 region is CASSRLATDTQYF. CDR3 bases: TGTGCCAGCAGCAGACTAGCGACAGATACGCAGTATTTT.

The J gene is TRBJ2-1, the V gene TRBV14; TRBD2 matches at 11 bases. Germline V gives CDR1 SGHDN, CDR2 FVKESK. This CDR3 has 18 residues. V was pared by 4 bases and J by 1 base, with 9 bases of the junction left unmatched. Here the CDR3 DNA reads TGTGCCAGCAGCCGACACCCCTTAGCGGGAGGGTCCTACAATGAGCAGTTCTTC. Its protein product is CASSRHPLAGGSYNEQFF.

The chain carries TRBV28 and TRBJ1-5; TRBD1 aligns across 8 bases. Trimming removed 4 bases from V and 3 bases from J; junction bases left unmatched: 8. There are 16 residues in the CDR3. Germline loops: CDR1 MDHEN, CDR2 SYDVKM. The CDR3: CASSSPGQAFNQPQHF. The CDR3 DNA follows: TGTGCCAGCAGTTCTCCGGGACAGGCTTTCAATCAGCCCCAGCATTTT.

The CDR3: CASSQEASGRYYEQYF. CDR3 DNA: TGTGCCAGCAGCCAAGAGGCTAGCGGGAGGTACTACGAGCAGTACTTC. The chain recombines TRBV4-2 with TRBJ2-7; 11 bases line up with TRBD2. The CDR3 has 16 residues. Germline V gene data show CDR1 as LGHNA and CDR2 as YNFKEQ. V trimming: 0 bases; J trimming: 3 bases; junction bases outside the gene matches: 4.

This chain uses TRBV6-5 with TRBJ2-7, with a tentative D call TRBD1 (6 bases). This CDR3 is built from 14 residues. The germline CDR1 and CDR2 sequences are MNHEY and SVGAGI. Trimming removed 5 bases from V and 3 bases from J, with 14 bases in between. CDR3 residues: CASSPRGQIYEQYF. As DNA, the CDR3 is TGTGCCAGCAGTCCCAGGGGCCAGATCTACGAGCAGTACTTC.

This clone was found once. CDR3 protein: CSASDRGTSTDTQYF. The CDR3 DNA reads as TGCAGTGCTAGTGACAGGGGAACAAGCACAGATACGCAGTATTTT. The V gene is TRBV20-1, the J gene TRBJ2-3; 8 bases line up with TRBD1. Looked up from germline, CDR1 is DFQATT and CDR2 is SNEGSKA (reference sequence). V dropped 3 bases and J dropped 0; count of bases not matched to a gene: 5. The CDR3 consists of 15 residues.

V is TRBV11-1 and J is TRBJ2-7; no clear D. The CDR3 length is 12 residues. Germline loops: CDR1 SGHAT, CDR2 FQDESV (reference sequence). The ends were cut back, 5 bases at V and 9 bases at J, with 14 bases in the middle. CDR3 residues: CASSTLLGVQYF. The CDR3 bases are TGTGCCAGCAGCACCCTATTGGGCGTGCAGTACTTC.

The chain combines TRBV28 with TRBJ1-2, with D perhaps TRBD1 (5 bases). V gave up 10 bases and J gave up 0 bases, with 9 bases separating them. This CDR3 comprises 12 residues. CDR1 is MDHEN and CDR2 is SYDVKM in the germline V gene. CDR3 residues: CATMTANYGYTF. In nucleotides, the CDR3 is TGTGCCACCATGACAGCTAACTATGGCTACACCTTC.

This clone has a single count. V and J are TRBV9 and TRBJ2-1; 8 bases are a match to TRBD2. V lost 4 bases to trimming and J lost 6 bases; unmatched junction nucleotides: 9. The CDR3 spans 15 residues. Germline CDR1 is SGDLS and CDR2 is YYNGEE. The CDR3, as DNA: TGTGCCAGCAGCCAACGGGAGGGCCTTTCCAATGAGCAGTTCTTC. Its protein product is CASSQREGLSNEQFF.

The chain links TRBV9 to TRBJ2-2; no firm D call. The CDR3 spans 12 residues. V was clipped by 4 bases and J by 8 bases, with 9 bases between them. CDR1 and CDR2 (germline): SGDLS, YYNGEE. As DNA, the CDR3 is TGTGCCAGCAGCCCCGTTTTGGGGGAGCTGTTTTTT. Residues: CASSPVLGELFF.

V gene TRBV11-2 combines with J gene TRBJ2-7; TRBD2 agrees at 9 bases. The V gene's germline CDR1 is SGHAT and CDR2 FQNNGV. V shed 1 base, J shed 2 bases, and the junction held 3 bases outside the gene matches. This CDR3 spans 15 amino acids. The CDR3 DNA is TGTGCCAGCAGCTTAGCTAGCGGGGTAACCTACGAGCAGTACTTC. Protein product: CASSLASGVTYEQYF.

The CDR3, as DNA: TGCGCCAGCAGCCAAGGGAGCAGGGGGCGTAGGGAGCAGTACTTC. Protein: CASSQGSRGRREQYF. The chain uses TRBV4-1 and TRBJ2-7; TRBD1 matches 8 bases. Trimming removed 1 base from V and 7 bases from J; junction bases left unmatched: 9. The CDR3 runs 15 residues. CDR1 and CDR2 (germline): MGHRA, YSYEKL.

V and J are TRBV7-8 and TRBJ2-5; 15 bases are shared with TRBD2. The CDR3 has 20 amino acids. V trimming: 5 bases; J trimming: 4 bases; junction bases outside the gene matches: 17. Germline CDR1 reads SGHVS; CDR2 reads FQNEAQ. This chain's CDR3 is CASSPGLAGGVWLRTETQYF. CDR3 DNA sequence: TGTGCCAGCAGCCCCGGACTAGCGGGAGGGGTTTGGTTGCGAACAGAGACCCAGTACTTC.

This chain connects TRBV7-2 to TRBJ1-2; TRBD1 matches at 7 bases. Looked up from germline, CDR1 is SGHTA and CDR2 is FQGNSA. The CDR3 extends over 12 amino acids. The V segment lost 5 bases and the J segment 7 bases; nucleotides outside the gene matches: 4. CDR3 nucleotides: TGTGCCAGCAGCCCCTGGACAGGTGGCTACACCTTC. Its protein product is CASSPWTGGYTF.

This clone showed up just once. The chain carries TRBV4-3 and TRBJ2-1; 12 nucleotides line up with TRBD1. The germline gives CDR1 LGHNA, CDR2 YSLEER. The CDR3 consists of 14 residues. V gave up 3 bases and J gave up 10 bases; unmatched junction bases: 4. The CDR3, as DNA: TGCGCCAGCAGCCAGGGACAGGGGGCGGAAGAGCAGTTCTTC. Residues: CASSQGQGAEEQFF.

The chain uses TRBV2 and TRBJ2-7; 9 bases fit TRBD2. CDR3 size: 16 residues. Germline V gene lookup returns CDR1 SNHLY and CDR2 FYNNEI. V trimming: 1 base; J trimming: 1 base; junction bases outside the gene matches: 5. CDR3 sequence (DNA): TGTGCCAGCAGTGAAGAAATAGCGGGAGATTCCTACGAGCAGTACTTC. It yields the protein CASSEEIAGDSYEQYF.

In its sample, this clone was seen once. The CDR3 protein is CASNRGTHEQYF. The DNA of the CDR3 is TGTGCCAGCAACAGGGGGACCCACGAGCAGTACTTC. The genes are TRBV2 and TRBJ2-7; 8 bases align to TRBD1. Trimming cost V 7 bases and J 5 bases; bases outside gene matches: 4. Per the germline V gene, CDR1 is SNHLY and CDR2 is FYNNEI. CDR3 length: 12 residues.